The 12 T cell receptor beta chains presented below share a single source sample, sequenced in a study of T cell responses to AZD1222 COVID-19 vaccine. The table came from immunoSEQ multiplex PCR; TCRdb's copy has only in-frame clones and leaves some out. Of roughly 50,000 clones listed, roughly 90% are singletons. The source was peripheral blood, collected on day 0 of AZD1222 vaccination. The receptor source for this set is an adult in good health.

The rearrangement uses TRBV3-1 (or the pseudogene TRBV3-2) and TRBJ2-1; D is possibly TRBD1 or TRBD2 (5 bases each). The V and J ends lost 1 base and 0 bases respectively, with 16 bases between them. CDR1 LGHDT and CDR2 YNNKEL come from the germline V gene (reference sequence). The CDR3 extends over 18 amino acids. The chain's CDR3 is CASSQGPPGTSSYNEQFF. DNA for the CDR3: TGTGCCAGCAGCCAAGGACCTCCCGGGACGAGCTCCTACAATGAGCAGTTCTTC.

The chain couples TRBV28 to TRBJ1-2; D may be TRBD1 (6 bases). Germline V gene sequence: CDR1 MDHEN, CDR2 SYDVKM. CDR3 length: 14 residues. Between the trimmed V and J ends, which lost 6 bases and 0 bases, there was a span of 11 bases. In nucleotides, the CDR3 is TGTGCCAGCAGACGGGGGGGCTCTAACTATGGCTACACCTTC. This gives the protein CASRRGGSNYGYTF.

This chain connects TRBV6-2 or TRBV6-3 to TRBJ2-5, with a weak D call TRBD1 (8 bases). Per germline, CDR1 MNHEY and CDR2 SVGEGT. Deletions cut 5 bases from V and 5 bases from J, with 21 bases between. This CDR3 spans 16 amino acids. The CDR3: CASSNRRQGRAETQYF. CDR3 sequence (DNA): TGTGCCAGCAGTAACCGACGACAGGGGAGGGCGGAGACCCAGTACTTC.

The chain is built from TRBV19 and TRBJ2-1; D is unclear. The germline CDR1 and CDR2 sequences are LNHDA and SQIVND (reference sequence). Trimming removed 3 bases at V and 0 bases at J, with 12 bases between. The CDR3 length is 16 residues. This CDR3 is CASSILAAGSYNEQFF. DNA for the CDR3: TGTGCCAGTAGTATTCTTGCGGCCGGCTCCTACAATGAGCAGTTCTTC.

The chain recombines TRBV28 with TRBJ1-5; maybe TRBD1 (6 bases). The CDR3 sequence is 16 residues long. Germline V CDR1 and CDR2: MDHEN, SYDVKM. The V gene lost 2 bases and the J gene lost 3 bases, with 14 bases spanning the gap. For the CDR3, the DNA is TGTGCCAGCAGTTTAGCCGGGGAGGGGGTCAATCAGCCCCAGCATTTT. Protein: CASSLAGEGVNQPQHF.

The chain recombines TRBV24-1 with TRBJ1-5, with D tentatively TRBD1 (6 bases). The CDR3 covers 15 residues. V lost 9 bases to trimming and J lost 2 bases, with 16 bases between them. The germline V gene encodes CDR1 KGHDR and CDR2 SFDVKD. The CDR3 region has the DNA TGTGCCACCCTTGAGGACAGAAGTCGCAATCAGCCCCAGCATTTT. It encodes CATLEDRSRNQPQHF.

The V gene is TRBV9, the J gene TRBJ2-4; 8 bases fit TRBD1. Per the germline V gene, CDR1 is SGDLS and CDR2 is YYNGEE. The CDR3 runs 15 residues. V was pared by 6 bases and J by 3 bases, with 8 bases of the junction left unmatched. The DNA of the CDR3 is TGTGCCAGCACCCCCCAGGACAGGGTCAAAAACATTCAGTACTTC. Translated, it gives CASTPQDRVKNIQYF.

The chain recombines TRBV15 with TRBJ2-3, with TRBD2 matching over 7 bases. CDR1 LNHNV and CDR2 YYDKDF come from the germline V gene (reference sequence). This CDR3 spans 16 amino acids. After removal of 1 base from V and 0 bases from J, the junction contained 4 bases not matched to a gene. CDR3 region: CATSRGASGSTDTQYF. CDR3 sequence (DNA): TGTGCCACCAGCAGAGGGGCTAGCGGAAGCACAGATACGCAGTATTTT.

The chain is built from TRBV3-1 (or the pseudogene TRBV3-2) and TRBJ1-1; TRBD1 matches 7 bases. After removal of 3 bases from V and 8 bases from J, the junction contained 6 bases not matched to a gene. The CDR3 covers 13 residues. Germline assignment: CDR1 LGHDT and CDR2 YNNKEL (reference sequence). In nucleotides, the CDR3 is TGTGCCAGCAGCCAGGCTACAGGGGTGGAAGCTTTCTTT. Its translation: CASSQATGVEAFF.

This clone came up once. CDR3 bases: TGTGCCAGTACTCAATCCTCCGGGCCGAACTATGGCTACACCTTC. Its translation: CASTQSSGPNYGYTF. The chain links TRBV28 to TRBJ1-2; D remains unclear. This CDR3 contains 15 residues. Trimming removed 9 bases at V and 2 bases at J, with 19 bases between. Germline V gene data show CDR1 as MDHEN and CDR2 as SYDVKM.

This clone appeared a single time. V and J are TRBV28 and TRBJ2-7, with TRBD2 matching 8 bases. The CDR3 is 16 amino acids. V trimming: 5 bases; J trimming: 1 base; junction bases outside the gene matches: 10. Germline values: CDR1 MDHEN, CDR2 SYDVKM. The CDR3 sequence: CASSQTGERESYEQYF. The CDR3 DNA follows: TGTGCCAGCAGTCAAACGGGGGAGCGGGAGTCCTACGAGCAGTACTTC.

The chain carries TRBV7-9 and TRBJ2-1; D is possibly TRBD1 or TRBD2 (5 bases each). This CDR3 has 16 amino acids. The germline V gene encodes CDR1 SEHNR and CDR2 FQNEAQ (reference sequence). Trimming removed 5 bases at V and 4 bases at J, with 18 bases between. The chain's CDR3 is CASSPGPHNTYNEQFF. The DNA of the CDR3 is TGTGCCAGCAGCCCGGGACCTCATAACACTTACAATGAGCAGTTCTTC.